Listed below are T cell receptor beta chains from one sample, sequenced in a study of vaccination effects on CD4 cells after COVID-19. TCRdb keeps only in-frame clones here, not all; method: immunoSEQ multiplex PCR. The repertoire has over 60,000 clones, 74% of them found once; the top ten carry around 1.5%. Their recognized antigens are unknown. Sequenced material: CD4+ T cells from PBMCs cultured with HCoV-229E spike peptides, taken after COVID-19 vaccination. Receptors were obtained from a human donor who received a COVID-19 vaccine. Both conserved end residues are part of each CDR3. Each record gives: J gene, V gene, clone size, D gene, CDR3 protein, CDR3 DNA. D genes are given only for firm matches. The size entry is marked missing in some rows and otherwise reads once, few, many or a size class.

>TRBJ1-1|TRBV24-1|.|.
CATRGMNTEAFF
TGTGCCACCAGGGGGATGAACACTGAAGCTTTCTTT
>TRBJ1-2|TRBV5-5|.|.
CASSLAQNYGYTF
TGTGCCAGCAGCTTGGCCCAGAACTATGGCTACACCTTC
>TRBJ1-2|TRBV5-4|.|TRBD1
CASSSGTGDQYGYTF
TGTGCCAGCAGCTCTGGGACAGGCGATCAATATGGCTACACCTTC
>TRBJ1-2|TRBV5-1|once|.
CASSWGGDYGDGYTF
TGCGCCAGCAGCTGGGGAGGGGATTATGGCGATGGCTACACCTTC
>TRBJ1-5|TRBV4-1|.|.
CASSQGPRGDSNQPQHF
TGCGCCAGCAGCCAAGGCCCACGGGGGGATAGCAATCAGCCCCAGCATTTT
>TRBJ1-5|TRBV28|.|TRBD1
CASSPGGGWQPQHF
TGTGCCAGCAGTCCAGGGGGGGGCTGGCAGCCCCAGCATTTT
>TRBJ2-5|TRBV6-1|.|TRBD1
CASSEWTGVNGGTQYF
TGTGCCAGCAGTGAATGGACAGGGGTAAACGGGGGTACCCAGTACTTC
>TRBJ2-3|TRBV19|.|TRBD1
CASRDRGWTDTQYF
TGTGCCAGCCGGGACAGGGGTTGGACAGATACGCAGTATTTT
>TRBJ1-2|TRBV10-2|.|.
CASSALDSLYGYTF
TGCGCCAGCAGTGCTTTGGACAGCCTCTATGGCTACACCTTC
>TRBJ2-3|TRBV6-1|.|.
CASSDHGTGTDTQYF
TGTGCCAGCAGTGATCACGGGACTGGCACAGATACGCAGTATTTT
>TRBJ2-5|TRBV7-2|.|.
CASSWLSGGVQETQYF
TGTGCCAGCAGCTGGCTGAGTGGGGGAGTACAAGAGACCCAGTACTTC
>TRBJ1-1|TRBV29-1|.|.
CSASTGEAFF
TGCAGCGCCTCAACAGGGGAAGCTTTCTTT
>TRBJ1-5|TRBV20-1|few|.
CSASRGDQPQHF
TGCAGTGCTAGTAGGGGGGACCAGCCCCAGCATTTT
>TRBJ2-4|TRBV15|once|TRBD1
CATSHGMTGGAGAKNIQYF
TGTGCCACCAGCCATGGAATGACAGGGGGCGCGGGAGCCAAAAACATTCAGTACTTC
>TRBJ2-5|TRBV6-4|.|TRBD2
CASSPQFTSGGSPQYF
TGTGCCAGCAGCCCTCAATTCACTAGCGGGGGTTCCCCCCAGTACTTC
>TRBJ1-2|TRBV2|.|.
CASRMMTLPNYGYTF
TGTGCCAGCAGGATGATGACACTCCCTAACTATGGCTACACCTTC
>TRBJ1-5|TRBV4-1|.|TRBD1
CASSQSPGQGAPQPQHF
TGCGCCAGCAGCCAATCCCCGGGACAGGGGGCCCCTCAGCCCCAGCATTTT
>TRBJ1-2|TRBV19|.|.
CASSFAALYGYTF
TGTGCCAGTAGTTTCGCGGCCCTTTATGGCTACACCTTC
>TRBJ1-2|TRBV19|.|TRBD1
CASSIGTGGPYGYTF
TGTGCCAGTAGTATCGGGACAGGGGGCCCTTATGGCTACACCTTC
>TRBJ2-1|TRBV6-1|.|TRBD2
CASSVRASGAYNEQFF
TGTGCCAGCAGTGTTAGGGCTAGCGGGGCGTACAATGAGCAGTTCTTC
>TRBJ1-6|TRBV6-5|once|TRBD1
CASRGDRVSSPLHF
TGTGCCAGCAGGGGGGACAGGGTTAGTTCACCCCTCCACTTT
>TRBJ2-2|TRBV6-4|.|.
CASSATSFGELFF
TGTGCCAGCAGCGCTACTAGTTTCGGGGAGCTGTTTTTT
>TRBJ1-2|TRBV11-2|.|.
CASSFRNGYTF
TGTGCCAGCAGCTTCAGGAACGGCTACACCTTC
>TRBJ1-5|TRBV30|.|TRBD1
CAWSAGQGWSQPQHF
TGTGCCTGGAGTGCCGGACAGGGTTGGAGTCAGCCCCAGCATTTT
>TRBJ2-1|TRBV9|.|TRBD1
CASSAQTGVTEQFF
TGTGCCAGCAGCGCCCAGACAGGGGTCACTGAGCAGTTCTTC
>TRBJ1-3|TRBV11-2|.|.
CASSLALRNTIYF
TGTGCCAGCAGCTTAGCCCTGAGAAACACCATATATTTT
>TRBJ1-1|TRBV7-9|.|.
CASSGILTEAFF
TGTGCCAGCAGCGGTATTCTCACTGAAGCTTTCTTT
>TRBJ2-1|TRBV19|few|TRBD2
CASRRGLAIYNEQFF
TGTGCCAGTCGCAGAGGACTAGCTATTTACAATGAGCAGTTCTTC
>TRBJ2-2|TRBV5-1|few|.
CASSLSPRGTGELFF
TGCGCCAGCAGCTTGAGTCCGCGAGGCACCGGGGAGCTGTTTTTT
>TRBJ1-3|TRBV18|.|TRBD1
CASSPSGQGAGNTIYF
TGTGCCAGCTCACCCTCCGGACAGGGGGCTGGAAACACCATATATTTT
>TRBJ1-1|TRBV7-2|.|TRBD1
CASSTQGVTEAFF
TGTGCCAGCAGCACACAGGGGGTCACTGAAGCTTTCTTT
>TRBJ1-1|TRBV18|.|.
CASSPERAEAFF
TGTGCCAGCTCACCAGAGAGGGCTGAAGCTTTCTTT
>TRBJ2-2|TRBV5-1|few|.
CASSLGQNTGELFF
TGCGCCAGCAGCTTGGGACAAAACACCGGGGAGCTGTTTTTT
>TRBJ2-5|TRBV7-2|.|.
CASSLPPGTQYF
TGTGCCAGCAGCTTACCTCCCGGGACCCAGTACTTC
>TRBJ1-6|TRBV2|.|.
CASITRGSSPLHF
TGTGCCAGCATTACGAGGGGGAGTTCACCCCTCCACTTT
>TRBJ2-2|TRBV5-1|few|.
CASSLNRVNTGELFF
TGCGCCAGCAGCTTGAACAGGGTGAACACCGGGGAGCTGTTTTTT
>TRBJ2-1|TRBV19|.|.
CASSVQGSNEQFF
TGTGCCAGTAGTGTTCAGGGTAGCAATGAGCAGTTCTTC
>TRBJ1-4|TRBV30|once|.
CAGGPGRTEKLFF
TGTGCCGGGGGGCCGGGGCGGACTGAAAAACTGTTTTTT
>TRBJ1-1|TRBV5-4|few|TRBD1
CASSLRDRDVTEAFF
TGTGCCAGCAGCCTCCGGGACAGGGATGTCACTGAAGCTTTCTTT
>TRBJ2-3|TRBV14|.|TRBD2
CASSQGGSGEKDTQYF
TGTGCCAGCAGCCAAGGGGGTAGCGGGGAAAAAGATACGCAGTATTTT
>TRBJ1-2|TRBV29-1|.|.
CSVDGTNYGYTF
TGCAGCGTTGACGGGACCAACTATGGCTACACCTTC
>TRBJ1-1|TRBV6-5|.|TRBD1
CASSYSRTGREAEAFF
TGTGCCAGCAGTTACTCAAGGACAGGGAGAGAGGCTGAAGCTTTCTTT
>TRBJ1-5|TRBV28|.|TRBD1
CASKGQGSNQPQHF
TGTGCCAGCAAGGGACAGGGGAGCAATCAGCCCCAGCATTTT